The clone carrying this TCR beta chain was picked up one time. Its antigen is not identified. This entry is derived from a study of resident and recirculating memory T cells in vitiligo. Study summary: Shave-biopsy epidermis from lesional and nonlesional skin was sequenced alongside PBMCs. The samples were homogenized without cell sorting before genomic DNA extraction.

Sequenced by immunoSEQ multiplex PCR; TCRdb stores in-frame clones only, minus some. The sample has roughly 80,000 clones; about 91% are singletons. Study-wide results and limits: Sequences differed between biopsy sites and patients, suggesting private specificity.

Patients had to be free of confetti depigmentation, indicating active vitiligo. J gave up 4 bases and V 7 bases, and 10 bases lay outside the gene matches. This CDR3 spans 15 amino acids. The germline gives CDR1 SNHLY, CDR2 FYNNEI. Material: blood. This sequence was found in a male donor with vitiligo. The rearrangement links TRBV2 to TRBJ2-3; 8 nucleotides line up with TRBD2. The CDR3 bases are TGTGCCAGCAATTTATATGGGGGACTAGCAGATACGCAGTATTTT. It is translated as CASNLYGGLADTQYF.